The rows below give T cell receptor beta chains drawn from one sample of a study of T cell responses to AZD1222 COVID-19 vaccine. Assay: immunoSEQ multiplex PCR; the TCRdb copy retains only in-frame clones and omits some. The data contain about 70,000 clones, 85% of them singletons. This material consisted of peripheral blood, taken on day 0 of AZD1222 vaccination. Receptors originate from an adult in good health. Each CDR3 is given with its conserved first and last residue. A D gene is named only where the DNA matches it firmly. A row's size may be missing; if present it is once, few, many or a size class.

V gene	clone size	D gene	J gene	CDR3 protein	CDR3 DNA
TRBV5-1	.	.	TRBJ1-6	CASSLRFVGGGTPLHF	TGCGCCAGCAGCTTGAGATTTGTTGGGGGTGGTACACCCCTCCACTTT
TRBV9	.	TRBD1	TRBJ1-2	CASSVTQDRGEKGYTF	TGTGCCAGCAGCGTGACCCAGGACAGGGGGGAGAAGGGCTACACCTTC
TRBV10-3	once	TRBD2	TRBJ2-3	CAISDPGTSGGNTQYF	TGTGCCATCAGTGATCCCGGGACTAGCGGGGGGAATACGCAGTATTTT
TRBV19	.	TRBD1	TRBJ2-7	CASSRTGGTYEQYF	TGTGCCAGTAGTCGGACAGGGGGTACCTACGAGCAGTACTTC
TRBV5-1	.	.	TRBJ1-5	CASSLEGVGNQPQHF	TGCGCCAGCAGCTTGGAAGGGGTGGGCAATCAGCCCCAGCATTTT
TRBV6-1	.	.	TRBJ1-2	CASSEVGGTYGYTF	TGTGCCAGCAGTGAAGTGGGCGGAACCTATGGCTACACCTTC
TRBV9	.	.	TRBJ1-1	CASSARRAWDTEAFF	TGTGCCAGCAGCGCCCGGCGGGCTTGGGACACTGAAGCTTTCTTT
TRBV5-1	.	.	TRBJ2-5	CASSLAHPPEETQYF	TGCGCCAGCAGCTTGGCCCATCCTCCCGAAGAGACCCAGTACTTC
TRBV6-5	.	.	TRBJ1-2	CASSPSNAGSSYTF	TGTGCCAGCAGCCCCTCTAACGCCGGGAGTAGCTACACCTTC
TRBV5-1	.	.	TRBJ1-1	CASSLEDQLEAFF	TGCGCCAGCAGCTTGGAGGACCAGCTCGAAGCTTTCTTT
TRBV5-6	.	.	TRBJ1-1	CASSSLDRSYTEAFF	TGTGCCAGCAGCTCACTCGACAGGAGCTACACTGAAGCTTTCTTT
TRBV27	.	.	TRBJ2-7	CASSLVRRENEQYF	TGTGCCAGCAGTTTGGTCCGCAGGGAAAACGAGCAGTACTTC
TRBV5-1	.	.	TRBJ1-3	CASSQTQGPGNTIYF	TGCGCCAGCAGCCAGACACAGGGACCTGGAAACACCATATATTTT
TRBV2	.	TRBD1	TRBJ1-2	CASSERQGADGYTF	TGTGCCAGCAGTGAGCGTCAGGGGGCGGATGGCTACACCTTC
TRBV4-1	.	TRBD2	TRBJ2-2	CASSQAAFGGGYTGELFF	TGCGCCAGCAGCCAAGCCGCGTTCGGGGGGGGCTATACCGGGGAGCTGTTTTTT
TRBV19	.	.	TRBJ1-1	CATTTRGMNTEAFF	TGTGCCACCACAACACGGGGGATGAACACTGAAGCTTTCTTT
TRBV6-5	.	TRBD1	TRBJ2-5	CASSRTGGVEETQYF	TGTGCCAGCAGTCGGACAGGGGGCGTGGAAGAGACCCAGTACTTC
TRBV6-5	once	.	TRBJ2-2	CASSSTTGELFF	TGTGCCAGCAGTTCCACGACCGGGGAGCTGTTTTTT
TRBV18	.	TRBD2	TRBJ2-1	CASSPDTSGSNEQFF	TGTGCCAGCTCACCCGATACTAGCGGGAGTAATGAGCAGTTCTTC
TRBV5-6	.	.	TRBJ2-2	CASSPWGHGELFF	TGTGCCAGCAGCCCCTGGGGGCACGGGGAGCTGTTTTTT
TRBV6-1	.	.	TRBJ1-6	CASSDGFQSPLHF	TGTGCCAGCAGTGATGGGTTTCAATCACCCCTCCACTTT
TRBV27	.	.	TRBJ1-2	CASRGGVGDGYTF	TGTGCCAGCAGGGGAGGGGTGGGGGATGGCTACACCTTC
TRBV5-4	many	.	TRBJ1-1	CASSLGVNTEAFF	TGTGCCAGCAGCTTGGGGGTGAACACTGAAGCTTTCTTT
TRBV9	.	.	TRBJ2-3	CASSVGPAVSGDTQYF	TGTGCCAGCAGCGTAGGACCCGCCGTTTCTGGCGATACGCAGTATTTT
TRBV3-1/TRBV3-2	.	TRBD2	TRBJ2-7	CASSQATSGSYEQYF	TGTGCCAGCAGCCAAGCGACTAGCGGCTCCTACGAGCAGTACTTC
TRBV5-6	.	.	TRBJ1-2	CASSTGEGVGGYTF	TGTGCCAGCAGCACGGGGGAGGGAGTAGGTGGCTACACCTTC
TRBV5-1	.	.	TRBJ1-1	CASSFDRNTEAFF	TGCGCCAGCAGTTTTGACAGGAACACTGAAGCTTTCTTT